The clone carrying this TCR beta chain occurred many times. The record originates from a study of human T cells and chemical hapten exposure. It was the library that attached unique molecular identifiers to individual cDNA molecules. As handled by the study authors: Approximately 100,000 TCRs per sample was the median, with a range of roughly 23,224 to 750,000. A single record per CDR3 protein comes from TCRdb applying MiXCR to the 5' RACE reads. TCRdb, not the original authors, processed these V and J calls. The table shows some 150,000 distinct CDR3 sequences, with around 4.4% occurring only once. Germline values: CDR1 SGHRS, CDR2 YFSETQ. V was cut by 7 bases and J by 0 bases, with 14 bases left in between. This CDR3 is built from 15 residues. Before extraction, the whole blood was not fractionated, and total RNA was taken from it.

This chain uses TRBV5-1 with TRBJ1-3; D ambiguous. The origin of this receptor is a female donor in good health. The CDR3 DNA is TGCGCCAGCGCCGAGGGATTCGGCTCTGGAAACACCATATATTTT. Translated: CASAEGFGSGNTIYF.